The rows below give T cell receptor beta chains drawn from one sample of a study of identifying expanded T cells in peripheral blood. Profiling relied on immunoSEQ multiplex PCR, and the TCRdb table lists in-frame clones only, not all of them. The table has about 130,000 clones, roughly 90% seen once; the top ten hold around 8.4%. The sample taken for sequencing was blood. These receptor sequences come from a person aged 18-70 years in good health. The CDR3 runs from the conserved cysteine through the conserved F or W. Each record gives: D gene, clone size, J gene, V gene, CDR3 protein, CDR3 DNA. The D gene is left open where the match is weak. Clone size is given for some rows only: seen once, a few or many times, or a class if the clone is expanded.

>NA|NA|TRBJ2-1|TRBV28
CASTPTGQIYNEQFF
TGTGCCAGCACCCCGACCGGACAGATATACAATGAGCAGTTCTTC
>TRBD2|NA|TRBJ2-1|TRBV27
CASSFRPGTSGGNEQFF
TGTGCCAGCAGTTTCCGCCCCGGGACTAGCGGGGGCAATGAGCAGTTCTTC
>NA|NA|TRBJ2-7|TRBV10-3
CAISSRSYEQYF
TGTGCCATCAGTTCCAGATCCTACGAGCAGTACTTC
>TRBD1|NA|TRBJ1-2|TRBV7-2
CASSLDRDNGYTF
TGTGCCAGCAGCTTGGACAGGGACAATGGCTACACCTTC
>NA|NA|TRBJ2-7|TRBV7-2
CASSVRLTLSYEQYF
TGTGCCAGCAGCGTCAGGCTTACACTCTCCTACGAGCAGTACTTC
>NA|once|TRBJ2-5|TRBV7-6
CASRAEPQETQYF
TGTGCCAGCAGAGCGGAACCACAAGAGACCCAGTACTTC
>TRBD1|NA|TRBJ2-2|TRBV11-1
CASSLSSGGGELFF
TGTGCCAGCAGCTTATCGTCAGGGGGCGGGGAGCTGTTTTTT
>TRBD1|NA|TRBJ2-1|TRBV5-4
CASSWDSYNEQFF
TGTGCCAGCAGCTGGGACAGCTACAATGAGCAGTTCTTC
>TRBD2|NA|TRBJ2-1|TRBV5-1
CASSFSGRPYNEQFF
TGCGCCAGCAGTTTCAGCGGGAGACCCTACAATGAGCAGTTCTTC
>NA|NA|TRBJ2-7|TRBV30
CAHGPGGGNEQYF
TGTGCCCACGGTCCAGGGGGGGGTAACGAGCAGTACTTC
>NA|NA|TRBJ2-7|TRBV10-3
CAISGAESSYEQYF
TGTGCCATCAGTGGTGCCGAGAGCTCCTACGAGCAGTACTTC
>TRBD1|NA|TRBJ1-1|TRBV7-3
CASRQGPNTEAFF
TGTGCCAGCAGACAGGGGCCTAACACTGAAGCTTTCTTT
>NA|NA|TRBJ2-4|TRBV15
CATSRDQGIQYF
TGTGCCACCAGCAGAGATCAGGGCATTCAGTACTTC
>NA|NA|TRBJ1-2|TRBV29-1
CSVENPDLYGYTF
TGCAGCGTTGAAAATCCAGATCTATATGGCTACACCTTC
>TRBD2|NA|TRBJ2-1|TRBV28
CASSTTGTSNNEQFF
TGTGCCAGCAGTACAACCGGGACTAGTAACAATGAGCAGTTCTTC
>NA|NA|TRBJ2-2|TRBV7-7
CASSSTSIGELFF
TGTGCCAGCAGCTCTACTAGTATAGGGGAGCTGTTTTTT
>NA|NA|TRBJ1-1|TRBV19
CASSKSWTVFTEAFF
TGTGCCAGTAGTAAGTCCTGGACAGTCTTTACTGAAGCTTTCTTT
>NA|NA|TRBJ2-3|TRBV27
CVSSTSVGTDTQYF
TGTGTCAGCAGCACATCAGTTGGCACAGATACGCAGTATTTT
>TRBD1|once|TRBJ1-4|TRBV6-1
CASSAPPGQPWGEKLFF
TGTGCCAGCAGTGCCCCACCGGGACAGCCTTGGGGTGAAAAACTGTTTTTT
>TRBD1|NA|TRBJ1-5|TRBV27
CASSQDRGLYQPQHF
TGTGCCAGCAGTCAGGACAGGGGGCTCTACCAGCCCCAGCATTTT
>TRBD1|NA|TRBJ1-2|TRBV7-2
CASSLGTGGSYGYTF
TGTGCCAGCAGCCTTGGGACAGGGGGATCCTATGGCTACACCTTC
>NA|NA|TRBJ2-7|TRBV19
CASIPPGDSYEQYF
TGTGCCAGTATTCCTCCGGGGGACTCCTACGAGCAGTACTTC
>NA|NA|TRBJ1-2|TRBV7-3
CASSLTGGDGYTF
TGTGCCAGCAGCTTAACGGGCGGGGATGGCTACACCTTC
>NA|NA|TRBJ2-2|TRBV2
CASKDREGTGELFF
TGTGCCAGCAAGGACAGGGAGGGCACCGGGGAGCTGTTTTTT
>TRBD2|NA|TRBJ2-1|TRBV5-1
CASSLSLADHNEQFF
TGCGCCAGCAGCTTGTCACTAGCGGACCACAATGAGCAGTTCTTC
>NA|NA|TRBJ1-5|TRBV19
CASSIQVPGQPQHF
TGTGCCAGTAGTATACAGGTCCCGGGTCAGCCCCAGCATTTT
>NA|NA|TRBJ2-1|TRBV19
CASSRVLGGEQFF
TGTGCCAGTAGTAGAGTACTGGGGGGCGAGCAGTTCTTC
>NA|NA|TRBJ2-1|TRBV4-1
CASSQDFSREQYEQFF
TGCGCCAGCAGCCAAGATTTCTCGCGGGAACAATATGAGCAGTTCTTC
>TRBD2|NA|TRBJ2-3|TRBV6-4
CASSDFGVAGGPTDTQYF
TGTGCCAGCAGTGACTTCGGGGTAGCGGGAGGACCCACAGATACGCAGTATTTT
>NA|once|TRBJ2-7|TRBV27
CASSPDRFGLLSGGEQYF
TGTGCCAGCAGCCCAGACAGGTTTGGTCTTTTATCTGGGGGCGAGCAGTACTTC
>NA|NA|TRBJ2-5|TRBV10-3
CAIIEARGPTSRGKTQYF
TGTGCCATCATCGAAGCCCGAGGTCCGACGAGTAGGGGAAAGACCCAGTACTTC
>NA|NA|TRBJ2-7|TRBV11-1
CASSLGRGGYEQYF
TGTGCCAGCAGCTTAGGGAGAGGGGGATACGAGCAGTACTTC
>NA|NA|TRBJ1-2|TRBV28
CASSFRDNNYGYTF
TGTGCCAGCAGTTTTCGGGACAACAACTATGGCTACACCTTC
>NA|NA|TRBJ2-6|TRBV28
CASEVSGANVLTF
TGTGCCTCCGAAGTCTCTGGGGCCAACGTCCTGACTTTC
>TRBD2|NA|TRBJ2-3|TRBV6-6
CASVSREGDTQYF
TGTGCCAGCGTTTCGCGGGAGGGAGATACGCAGTATTTT
>NA|NA|TRBJ2-3|TRBV7-2
CASSAHSRGADTQYF
TGTGCCAGCAGCGCACATTCTAGGGGAGCAGATACGCAGTATTTT
>NA|many|TRBJ1-2|TRBV29-1
CSVMEGVWGYTF
TGCAGCGTTATGGAAGGGGTTTGGGGCTACACCTTC
>NA|NA|TRBJ2-1|TRBV5-4
CASSLGLEEFF
TGTGCCAGCAGCCTGGGGCTAGAGGAGTTCTTC
>TRBD2|NA|TRBJ2-7|TRBV9
CASSRGSSGRYLSYEQYF
TGTGCCAGCAGCCGGGGGAGTAGCGGGAGGTACCTCTCCTACGAGCAGTACTTC
>NA|NA|TRBJ2-2|TRBV6-5
CASSYSAGELFF
TGTGCCAGCAGTTACTCTGCCGGGGAGCTGTTTTTT
>TRBD1|NA|TRBJ1-2|TRBV19
CATAGQGVYGYTF
TGTGCCACCGCCGGACAGGGGGTCTATGGCTACACCTTC
>TRBD1|NA|TRBJ2-3|TRBV7-2
CASSLVGQGQNTQYF
TGTGCCAGCAGCTTAGTGGGACAGGGTCAGAATACGCAGTATTTT
>NA|NA|TRBJ1-5|TRBV2
CASSFDAAQHF
TGTGCCAGCAGTTTTGACGCGGCCCAGCATTTT
>NA|few|TRBJ2-4|TRBV10-1
CASSEIRVNIQYF
TGCGCCAGCAGTGAGATCCGGGTTAACATTCAGTACTTC
>TRBD1|NA|TRBJ1-1|TRBV6-6
CASTIPDRAITEAFF
TGTGCCAGCACTATCCCCGACAGGGCTATTACTGAAGCTTTCTTT
>NA|NA|TRBJ2-5|TRBV28
CASSFYRGAEETQYF
TGTGCCAGCAGTTTTTATAGGGGTGCCGAAGAGACCCAGTACTTC
>NA|NA|TRBJ2-1|TRBV19
CASSILTRSSYNEQFF
TGTGCCAGTAGTATACTGACTCGTAGCTCCTACAATGAGCAGTTCTTC
>NA|NA|TRBJ2-5|TRBV10-1
CASSELKYRDQETQYF
TGCGCCAGCAGTGAGTTGAAGTACAGGGACCAAGAGACCCAGTACTTC
>NA|NA|TRBJ1-1|TRBV29-1
CSVEDGRGTEAFF
TGCAGCGTTGAAGATGGACGGGGCACTGAAGCTTTCTTT
>TRBD2|NA|TRBJ2-1|TRBV27
CASRELAGGHNEQFF
TGTGCCAGCAGGGAACTAGCGGGAGGACACAATGAGCAGTTCTTC
>NA|once|TRBJ1-1|TRBV10-3
CAISPSGGTAGTEAFF
TGTGCCATCAGTCCGAGTGGCGGGACGGCGGGGACTGAAGCTTTCTTT
>NA|NA|TRBJ2-5|TRBV5-1
CASSLRLRETQYF
TGCGCCAGCAGCTTGCGCCTGAGGGAGACCCAGTACTTC
>TRBD1|NA|TRBJ2-7|TRBV11-3
CASSWGQGAYEQYF
TGTGCCAGCAGCTGGGGACAGGGGGCCTACGAGCAGTACTTC
>TRBD1|NA|TRBJ2-3|TRBV15
CATSSPDRGRKYSTDTQYF
TGTGCCACCAGCAGCCCGGACAGGGGGCGCAAGTATAGCACAGATACGCAGTATTTT
>TRBD2|many|TRBJ2-7|TRBV9
CASSVRTGLAYEQYF
TGTGCCAGCAGCGTTAGAACGGGACTAGCCTACGAGCAGTACTTC